Shown below are 22 T cell receptor beta chains from a single sample sequenced in a study of cytomegalovirus exposure and HLA in healthy donors. In the PCR, 60 Vbeta and 13 Jbeta primers were used. Libraries were prepared by immunoSEQ multiplex PCR; TCRdb keeps only in-frame clonotypes and omits some of them. Of some 120,000 clones in the sample, around 84% were seen once. Material: PBMCs. The receptor set was obtained from a middle-aged woman in good health and CMV-seronegative.

A word on this clone: At one end, the junction sequence differs from germline, possibly due to a read error. This specimen includes other DNA sequences encoding the same CDR3. V usage is TRBV5-4 and J usage is TRBJ2-5, with 8 nucleotides matching TRBD2. This CDR3 contains 13 residues. Germline V gene data show CDR1 as SGHNT and CDR2 as YYREEE (reference sequence). CDR3 loop: CASSGGLKETQYF. The DNA of the CDR3 is TGTGCTAGCAGCGGGGGACTGAAAGAGACCCAGTACTTC.

This chain connects TRBV7-2 to TRBJ2-3; the D is unclear. Germline V lookup: CDR1 SGHTA, CDR2 FQGNSA. The CDR3 contains 11 residues. V lost 5 bases and J 6 bases, leaving 6 bases between the germline ends. The CDR3 reads CASSIRDTQYF. CDR3 sequence (DNA): TGTGCCAGCAGCATACGGGATACGCAGTATTTT. The whole variable domain, filled in from reference TRBV7-2 and TRBJ2-3, reads GAGVSQSPSNKVTEKGKDVELRCDPISGHTALYWYRQSLGQGLEFLIYFQGNSAPDKSGLPSDRFSAERTGGSVSTLTIQRTQQEDSAVYLCASSIRDTQYFGPGTRLTVL.

The V call is TRBV4-1, the J call TRBJ1-2, with D possibly TRBD1 on 5 matching bases. The CDR3 totals 14 residues. Germline loops: CDR1 MGHRA, CDR2 YSYEKL. The V end lost 4 bases, the J end lost 3 bases, and 12 bases lay between the germline ends. The CDR3 nucleotides read TGCGCCAGCAGCCGGACCGGGGGGTACTATGGCTACACCTTC. Translation: CASSRTGGYYGYTF.

The rearrangement links TRBV7-2 to TRBJ2-7, with TRBD1 identical over 10 bases. This CDR3 is 16 amino acids long. The junction had 5 bases not matched to a gene; V was cut back by 2 bases and J by 1 base. The germline gives CDR1 SGHTA, CDR2 FQGNSA. The DNA for the CDR3 is TGTGCCAGCAGCTTACGGGGGACAGGGGCATCCTACGAGCAGTACTTC. It codes for CASSLRGTGASYEQYF.

The chain combines TRBV11-2 with TRBJ2-1; TRBD1 might be the D (6 bases). CDR3 length: 15 residues. CDR1 and CDR2 (germline): SGHAT, FQNNGV. Trimming removed 6 bases from V and 5 bases from J, with 17 bases in between. The CDR3 sequence is CASRTLRGTNNEQFF. The CDR3 region has the DNA TGTGCCAGCAGAACTCTCAGGGGCACCAACAATGAGCAGTTCTTC.

CDR3 region: CASSRTWSLNEKLFF. Here the CDR3 DNA reads TGTGCCAGCAGCCGTACGTGGAGCCTCAATGAAAAACTGTTTTTT. This chain connects TRBV6-5 to TRBJ1-4; D is unresolved. The germline V gene has CDR1 MNHEY and CDR2 SVGAGI. CDR3 length equals 15 residues. V lost 6 bases to trimming and J lost 5 bases, with 16 bases between them.

The genes are TRBV7-6 and TRBJ2-3, with 8 positions matching TRBD2. Trimming cost V 5 bases and J 0 bases; bases outside gene matches: 4. Germline V lookup: CDR1 SGHVS, CDR2 FNYEAQ. The CDR3 runs 15 residues. The CDR3, as DNA: TGTGCCAGCAGCGGAGGACTAGCTAGCACAGATACGCAGTATTTT. Amino acid sequence: CASSGGLASTDTQYF. The full variable domain, with the rest looked up from reference TRBV7-6 and TRBJ2-3, is GAGVSQSPRYKVTKRGQDVALRCDPISGHVSLYWYRQALGQGPEFLTYFNYEAQQDKSGLPNDRFSAERPEGSISTLTIQRTEQRDSAMYRCASSGGLASTDTQYFGPGTRLTVL.

The genes are TRBV7-9 and TRBJ2-5, with D tentatively TRBD1 (6 bases). The CDR3 is made up of 17 amino acids. Trimming removed 0 bases from V and 1 base from J, with 15 bases in between. The germline CDR1 and CDR2 sequences are SEHNR and FQNEAQ (reference sequence). The CDR3 reads CASSLAVTGSSQETQYF. In DNA form, the CDR3 reads TGTGCCAGCAGCTTAGCGGTCACAGGGTCCTCCCAAGAGACCCAGTACTTC.

This clone was counted once. The V call is TRBV7-2, the J call TRBJ2-3; D ambiguous. The germline V gene has CDR1 SGHTA and CDR2 FQGNSA. V lost 2 bases to trimming and J lost 7 bases, with 7 bases between them. This CDR3 comprises 12 residues. The chain's CDR3 is CASSLTGYTQYF. DNA for the CDR3: TGTGCCAGCAGCTTAACCGGGTATACGCAGTATTTT.

The chain carries TRBV6-5 and TRBJ2-7; 13 bases line up with TRBD2. The CDR3 runs 16 residues. The trim removed 2 bases at V and 7 bases at J, leaving 8 bases unmatched. Germline CDR1 reads MNHEY; CDR2 reads SVGAGI. The CDR3, as DNA: TGTGCCAGCAGTTACACTACTAGCGGGAGGGCCAGGGAGCAGTACTTC. This encodes CASSYTTSGRAREQYF.

This chain joins TRBV11-3 and TRBJ2-3, with D possibly being TRBD2 (6 bases). Germline-derived CDR1 and CDR2 are SGHNT and YENEEA. There are 14 residues in the CDR3. Between the trimmed V and J ends, which lost 5 bases and 0 bases, there was a span of 9 bases. CDR3 sequence: CASSPGLSTDTQYF. Written as DNA, the CDR3 is TGTGCCAGCAGCCCGGGACTCAGCACAGATACGCAGTATTTT.

A note on this clone: The germline gene is not matched at one end of the junction; a read error may be the cause. The rearrangement joins TRBV6-6 to TRBJ2-4, with 8 bases aligning to TRBD2. The CDR3 length is 14 residues. Germline loops: CDR1 MNHNY, CDR2 SVGAGI (reference sequence). The CDR3: CAIAAGEAGNSQYF. The DNA for the CDR3 is TGTGCCATCGCAGCGGGAGAGGCGGGAAACAGTCAGTACTTC.

This chain connects TRBV2 to TRBJ2-7; 7 nucleotides match TRBD2. The CDR3 loop spans 15 amino acids. Germline V gene data show CDR1 as SNHLY and CDR2 as FYNNEI. V was clipped by 0 bases and J by 6 bases; unmatched bases: 8. The DNA of the CDR3 is TGTGCCAGCAGTGAAGCCGGGGAGGGGATCGCCGAGCAGTACTTC. Translated, it gives CASSEAGEGIAEQYF.

V is TRBV6-5 and J is TRBJ2-3; 10 bases agree with TRBD1. The trim removed 6 bases at V and 6 bases at J, leaving 9 bases unmatched. Per the germline V gene, CDR1 is MNHEY and CDR2 is SVGAGI. The CDR3 spans 15 residues. The chain's CDR3 is CASRGTGTGEDTQYF. DNA of the CDR3: TGTGCCAGCAGGGGGACCGGGACAGGGGAGGATACGCAGTATTTT.

The rearrangement uses TRBV11-2 and TRBJ2-1; TRBD1 matches 9 bases. The length of the CDR3 is 16 residues. Trimming removed 5 bases from V and 4 bases from J; junction bases left unmatched: 9. Germline V gives CDR1 SGHAT, CDR2 FQNNGV. DNA of the CDR3: TGTGCCAGCAGCCAGGACAGGGGAGGTTGGTACAATGAGCAGTTCTTC. Encoded protein: CASSQDRGGWYNEQFF. Combining the CDR3 with reference TRBV11-2 and TRBJ2-1 gives the whole variable domain EAGVAQSPRYKIIEKRQSVAFWCNPISGHATLYWYQQILGQGPKLLIQFQNNGVVDDSQLPKDRFSAERLKGVDSTLKIQPAKLEDSAVYLCASSQDRGGWYNEQFFGPGTRLTVL.

The chain recombines TRBV5-1 with TRBJ2-1; possibly TRBD2 for D (5 bases). The CDR3 totals 13 residues. Germline V lookup: CDR1 SGHRS, CDR2 YFSETQ. Trimming took 4 bases from V and 9 from J, leaving 14 bases between them. CDR3 sequence (DNA): TGCGCCAGCAGCCTCGGGATCGCGGGTGAGCAGTTCTTC. As protein: CASSLGIAGEQFF.

This clone appeared once. This CDR3 reads CASVQGAGNTEAFF. The CDR3 nucleotides read TGCGCCAGTGTACAGGGGGCCGGGAACACTGAAGCTTTCTTT. This rearrangement joins TRBV5-1 to TRBJ1-1; 9 bases agree with TRBD1. The CDR3 loop spans 14 amino acids. V was pared by 8 bases and J by 1 base, with 6 bases of the junction left unmatched. Germline CDR1 SGHRS, CDR2 YFSETQ.

This chain links TRBV10-2 with TRBJ1-6; TRBD1 is a possible D gene (6 bases). The CDR3 consists of 14 residues. Trimming took off 2 bases at V and 6 bases at J, with 8 bases between the two ends. The germline gives CDR1 WSHSY, CDR2 SAAADI. CDR3 DNA: TGCGCCAGCAGTGAGGGGGGCTTTAATTCACCCCTCCACTTT. Encoded protein: CASSEGGFNSPLHF.

CDR3 amino acids: CATRGPLQNTEAFF. Here the CDR3 DNA reads TGCGCCACCAGGGGCCCCCTACAGAACACTGAAGCTTTCTTT. The chain links TRBV4-1 to TRBJ1-1; weak D call: TRBD1 (6 bases). The CDR3 covers 14 residues. Deletions cut 10 bases from V and 1 base from J, with 16 bases between. Germline lookup yields CDR1 MGHRA and CDR2 YSYEKL.

V is TRBV7-6 and J is TRBJ2-1, with D tentatively TRBD1 (6 bases). V lost 3 bases, J lost 8 bases, and 14 bases lay in between. CDR3 length: 14 residues. Germline assignment: CDR1 SGHVS and CDR2 FNYEAQ. The CDR3 region is CASSFYARGDEQFF. The CDR3 coding sequence is TGTGCCAGCAGCTTTTACGCCAGGGGAGATGAGCAGTTCTTC.

The genes are TRBV25-1 and TRBJ2-1, with 8 bases lining up with TRBD1. The V gene's germline CDR1 is MGHDK and CDR2 SYGVNS. The V gene end was trimmed by 5 bases and the J gene end by 0 bases; junction bases not matched to a gene: 6. This CDR3 has 16 residues. CDR3 in amino acids: CASSNRQGSSYNEQFF. CDR3 nucleotides: TGTGCCAGCAGTAATCGACAGGGGAGCTCCTACAATGAGCAGTTCTTC.

Comment on this clone: At one end, the junction sequence differs from germline, possibly due to a read error. This CDR3 reads CSSSPQYEQYF. In DNA form, the CDR3 reads TGTTCCAGCAGCCCTCAGTACGAGCAGTACTTC. The genes are TRBV7-9 and TRBJ2-7; no definite D call. Germline V gene lookup returns CDR1 SEHNR and CDR2 FQNEAQ (reference sequence). The CDR3 spans 11 residues.